A single sample is the source of the 8 T cell receptor beta chains below, sequenced in a study of identical twins. TCRdb re-called the 5' RACE reads through MiXCR, storing one row per CDR3 protein. The sample shows 350,000 to 500,000 distinct CDR3 sequences, less than 20% of them seen only once. Sequencing was done on a sample of naive T cells sorted from blood. The origin of the receptors is a middle-aged man in good health.

J is TRBJ2-1 and V is TRBV5-1; no clear D gene. V was clipped by 0 bases and J by 0 bases, with 10 bases between them. The CDR3 has 16 residues. CDR1 and CDR2 from the germline V gene are SGHRS and YFSETQ. CDR3 in DNA: TGCGCCAGCAGCTTGGTGGCGACCCGCTCCTACAATGAGCAGTTCTTC. Translating gives CASSLVATRSYNEQFF.

This chain uses TRBV7-9 with TRBJ2-7; D is possibly TRBD1 or TRBD2 (5 bases each). The germline gives CDR1 SEHNR, CDR2 FQNEAQ (reference sequence). This CDR3 spans 14 amino acids. Between the trimmed V and J ends, which lost 0 bases and 6 bases, there was a span of 12 bases. The CDR3 region is CASSLAHTRGEQYF. The DNA for the CDR3 is TGTGCCAGCAGCTTAGCGCATACTAGGGGCGAGCAGTACTTC.

This clonotype has just a few counts. The chain is built from TRBV20-1 and TRBJ2-7; 8 positions agree with TRBD2. V was clipped by 7 bases and J by 3 bases; unmatched bases: 8. CDR1 is DFQATT and CDR2 is SNEGSKA in the germline V gene (reference sequence). The CDR3 totals 13 residues. CDR3 protein: CSVPGRGDYEQYF. In DNA, the CDR3 is TGCAGTGTCCCCGGGAGGGGGGACTACGAGCAGTACTTC.

V is TRBV20-1 and J is TRBJ2-5, with 8 positions matching TRBD2. Germline V gene data show CDR1 as DFQATT and CDR2 as SNEGSKA (reference sequence). The junction had 12 bases not matched to a gene; V was cut back by 6 bases and J by 3 bases. This CDR3 has 15 amino acids. CDR3 DNA sequence: TGCAGTGCCAGACCTTCAGCGGGGGCAGAAGAGACCCAGTACTTC. Its protein product is CSARPSAGAEETQYF.

This clonotype was counted ten times or more. The V call is TRBV29-1, the J call TRBJ2-7, with TRBD2 matching over 9 bases. The CDR3 sequence is 15 residues long. In germline, CDR1 is SQVTM, CDR2 ANQGSEA. Germline trimming cut 0 bases from V and 5 bases from J; bases unmatched to any gene: 8. DNA for the CDR3: TGCAGCGTTGAAGATAGGTTAGCGGGAGTGAACGAGCAGTACTTC. It specifies CSVEDRLAGVNEQYF.

Ten or more counts support this clonotype. This rearrangement joins TRBV4-1 to TRBJ1-5; no clear D. Trimming left V 1 base short and J 2 bases short, with 9 bases between. CDR3 size: 15 residues. Germline CDR1 MGHRA, CDR2 YSYEKL. CDR3 coding DNA: TGCGCCAGCAGCCAAGCCGGAGCCGGCAATCAGCCCCAGCATTTT. It translates to CASSQAGAGNQPQHF.

The genes are TRBV6-5 and TRBJ1-1; 9 positions agree with TRBD1. The V segment lost 5 bases and the J segment 6 bases; nucleotides outside the gene matches: 7. The CDR3 consists of 14 residues. Germline V CDR1 and CDR2: MNHEY, SVGAGI. The CDR3 loop is CASSHRGPKAEAFF. The CDR3 DNA reads TGTGCCAGCAGTCACAGGGGGCCAAAGGCTGAAGCTTTCTTT.

The rearrangement uses TRBV20-1 and TRBJ2-1, with D possibly TRBD2 on 5 matching bases. Looked up from germline, CDR1 is DFQATT and CDR2 is SNEGSKA (reference sequence). V was trimmed by 6 bases and J by 7 bases, leaving 13 bases between them. The CDR3 spans 12 residues. DNA of the CDR3: TGCAGTGCGGTCCTGGACTCGAATGAGCAGTTCTTC. It yields the protein CSAVLDSNEQFF.